The following is a TCR beta chain sequence with its context. The antigen this receptor binds is unknown. No base qualities exist here, and no much larger clone lies one base off it. RNA was extracted with the RNeasy kit and about 0.5 to 1 ug was reverse transcribed using random hexamers. The immunoSEQ multiplex PCR assay, covering 54 Vbeta and 13 Jbeta segments, was used to amplify TCR beta CDR3 regions. PCR amplification bias was corrected by using a synthetic template baseline for primer optimization and computational correction. Under the source paper's analysis protocol: Reads were annotated to V, D and J genes according to IMGT and were analyzed with immunoSEQ Analyzer, with only productive sequences retained. Clonality was calculated as one minus the Shannon entropy normalized by log2 of the number of productive unique sequences. Public and private clones were assessed among the 100 most prevalent clones of each patient and control. Clones were defined as Susac-specific when absent from the healthy and MS cohorts, from 1,000 to 1,100 published viral clones and from other ImmuneACCESS disease sequences. Through fastp at Q25 and MiXCR, TCRdb rebuilt clones from the public reads, retaining in-frame beta chains. Identical CDR3 proteins give one entry, which carries the most common genes and DNA. These V and J calls derive from TCRdb rather than the authors' analysis. The sample profile shows around 140,000 distinct CDR3 sequences; around 95% of them were found once. The ten largest clones capture over 0.1% of the sample.

This sample is part of a study of CD8 T cells in Susac syndrome (dated by TCRdb to about 2019). Context from the whole study: The study used repertoire sequencing to test whether antigen drove CD8+ T cell activation and differentiation in Susac syndrome. General conclusions and limits of the study: The study acknowledged that relatively few individuals were included in the TCR sequencing and HLA analysis.

Peripheral blood CD8+ and CD4+ T cells from healthy donors, Susac syndrome patients and multiple sclerosis patients were profiled using high-throughput TCR beta sequencing. Treatment-naive patients with stable or active relapsing-remitting disease fulfilling revised McDonald criteria were used as multiple sclerosis controls. CD8+ TEMRA cells were enriched by FACS, while bulk CD8+ and CD4+ T cells were purified by magnetic negative isolation. Blood was drawn into EDTA tubes, processed within 24 hours, and PBMCs were isolated by density gradient centrifugation. PBMCs intended for TCR sequencing were frozen in liquid nitrogen and were later thawed in a 37 degrees C water bath. The sorted or isolated CD4+, CD8+ and CD8+ TEMRA cells reached a purity of at least 90%. Cut back by 1 base and 5 bases, the V and J ends lie 12 bases apart. Counted from cysteine to phenylalanine, this CDR3 has 14 amino acids. The sequence is cut down to CDR3 DNA, 42 bases in frame from base 1. From the germline V gene (reference sequence), CDR1 is SGHNT and CDR2 is YYREEE.

The origin of this receptor is a human donor with multiple sclerosis. The sequencing sample was made of CD4+ T cells from PBMCs. Recombination linked TRBV5-4 to TRBJ1-2; no D gene call is confident. The nucleotide sequence reads as follows: TGTGCCAGCAGCTTGTTGTCCACCCAATATGGCTACACCTTC. It is translated as CASSLLSTQYGYTF.